These 27 T cell receptor beta chains were sequenced from one sample in a study of blood T cells in healthy people across ages. Then a second PCR, running roughly 7 to 11 cycles, was carried out with a sample-barcoded 5' primer and a J-beta primer mix. From the 5' RACE reads, TCRdb called clonotypes with MiXCR, one entry per CDR3 protein. The sample comprises some 1.4 million distinct CDR3 sequences, approximately 42% of which are singletons, and around 8% rests with the top ten. The sample was blood. Source of these receptors: a woman between 18 and 29 years old in good health.

This clonotype was seen a few times. This sequence joins TRBV7-9 and TRBJ2-1, with TRBD2 matching 7 bases. J gave up 8 bases and V 3 bases, and 10 bases lay outside the gene matches. Germline V CDR1 and CDR2: SEHNR, FQNEAQ (reference sequence). This CDR3 comprises 15 residues. The CDR3 DNA sequence: TGTGCCAGCAGCTTCGGCGGGAGTGGTGGCGATGAGCAGTTCTTC. This translates into CASSFGGSGGDEQFF.

This clonotype occurred a few times. V usage is TRBV2 and J usage is TRBJ1-5; TRBD1 is a possible D gene (5 bases). The CDR3 runs to 15 residues. V gave up 6 bases and J gave up 0 bases, with 12 bases separating them. In germline, CDR1 is SNHLY, CDR2 FYNNEI. Written as DNA, the CDR3 is TGTGCCAGCAGCGTCAGACAGCTTAGCAATCAGCCCCAGCATTTT. Translating it yields CASSVRQLSNQPQHF.

The chain couples TRBV7-2 to TRBJ2-5, with 8 bases that match TRBD1. J was trimmed by 11 bases and V by 5 bases; bases with no gene match: 16. In germline, CDR1 is SGHTA, CDR2 FQGNSA. The CDR3 covers 15 residues. CDR3 nucleotide sequence: TGTGCCAGCAGCACAGGGGGGCGGGAATACAATGAGCAGTACTTC. It yields the protein CASSTGGREYNEQYF.

The genes are TRBV29-1 and TRBJ1-1; D is possibly TRBD1 (5 bases). The CDR3 sequence is 13 residues long. The germline CDR1 and CDR2 sequences are SQVTM and ANQGSEA. The ends were cut back, 5 bases at V and 0 bases at J, with 10 bases in the middle. The CDR3 spells CSVRGRMNTEAFF. For the CDR3, the DNA is TGCAGCGTTAGGGGTCGGATGAACACTGAAGCTTTCTTT. Filled out from reference TRBV29-1 and TRBJ1-1, the complete variable domain reads SAVISQKPSRDICQRGTSLTIQCQVDSQVTMMFWYRQQPGQSLTLIATANQGSEATYESGFVIDKFPISRPNLTFSTLTVSNMSPEDSSIYLCSVRGRMNTEAFFGQGTRLTVV.

The rearrangement uses TRBV29-1 and TRBJ2-3, with D maybe TRBD2 (5 bases). V was cut by 2 bases and J by 1 base, with 10 bases left in between. The CDR3 consists of 14 residues. Germline lookup yields CDR1 SQVTM and CDR2 ANQGSEA. The CDR3 loop reads CSVELEVRTDTQYF. The CDR3 coding sequence is TGCAGCGTTGAACTGGAGGTTCGCACAGATACGCAGTATTTT.

This clonotype has only a few counts. The chain recombines TRBV20-1 with TRBJ2-3; no clear D. V was trimmed by 1 base and J by 6 bases, leaving 11 bases between them. Germline-derived CDR1 and CDR2 are DFQATT and SNEGSKA (reference sequence). There are 13 residues in the CDR3. CDR3 in DNA: TGCAGTGCTAGAGTGGCTACACGGGATACGCAGTATTTT. Translating gives CSARVATRDTQYF.

V and J are TRBV28 and TRBJ2-5; 8 positions match TRBD1. Unmatched junction bases numbered 10, after V lost 6 bases and J lost 4 bases. The V gene's germline CDR1 is MDHEN and CDR2 SYDVKM. The CDR3 has 15 residues. The CDR3 coding sequence is TGTGCCAGCAGCTCGGACAGGGCAAGAGTAGAGACCCAGTACTTC. This codes for CASSSDRARVETQYF.

This clonotype appeared a single time. This chain links TRBV4-1 with TRBJ1-6; no reliable D call. This CDR3 is 17 amino acids long. The germline V gene has CDR1 MGHRA and CDR2 YSYEKL. The germline V and J ends were trimmed by 1 base and 10 bases, with 20 bases remaining between them. The chain's CDR3 is CASSQVTFGRPPSPLHF. CDR3 nucleotide sequence: TGCGCCAGCAGCCAAGTTACGTTCGGACGTCCCCCCTCACCCCTCCACTTT.

The table lists this clonotype with a few counts. The V and J genes are TRBV16 and TRBJ1-3; maybe TRBD1 (6 bases). V lost 0 bases, J lost 1 base, and 10 bases lay in between. This CDR3 is 16 amino acids long. Germline V gene lookup returns CDR1 KGHSY and CDR2 FQNENV. The CDR3 here is CASSQSRTASGNTIYF. CDR3 nucleotide sequence: TGTGCCAGCAGCCAATCTAGGACAGCTTCTGGAAACACCATATATTTT.

DNA of the CDR3: TGTGCCAGCAGTGAAGCGCACCGACAGGGCACAGATACGCAGTATTTT. It encodes CASSEAHRQGTDTQYF. This chain joins TRBV6-1 and TRBJ2-3; a possible D gene is TRBD1 (6 bases). Trimming removed 0 bases at V and 1 base at J, with 11 bases between. Germline values: CDR1 MNHNS, CDR2 SASEGT. There are 16 residues in the CDR3.

V gene TRBV27 combines with J gene TRBJ1-6, with D possibly being TRBD1 (5 bases). The CDR3 spans 13 residues. Germline CDR1 is MNHEY and CDR2 is SMNVEV (reference sequence). V was shortened by 6 bases and J by 9 bases, with 12 bases between the two germline ends. CDR3 protein: CASRLRGGSPLHF. In DNA, the CDR3 is TGTGCCAGCAGGCTTAGGGGAGGTTCACCCCTCCACTTT.

This clonotype came up a few times. The chain is built from TRBV27 and TRBJ1-2, with 9 bases lining up with TRBD1. In germline, CDR1 is MNHEY, CDR2 SMNVEV (reference sequence). CDR3 length equals 16 residues. The junction had 6 bases not matched to a gene; V was cut back by 1 base and J by 3 bases. This CDR3 reads CASSLYGTGIDYGYTF. The CDR3 coding sequence is TGTGCCAGCAGTTTATACGGGACAGGGATAGACTATGGCTACACCTTC.

This clonotype was counted a few times. The chain employs TRBV9 and TRBJ2-1; unclear D gene. The CDR3 is 15 amino acids. Germline assignment: CDR1 SGDLS and CDR2 YYNGEE. V was pared by 3 bases and J by 1 base, with 11 bases between. The CDR3 reads CASSALEASYNEQFF. As DNA, the CDR3 is TGTGCCAGCAGCGCCTTAGAGGCATCCTACAATGAGCAGTTCTTC.

This clonotype was picked up a small number of times. The V and J genes are TRBV12-5 and TRBJ1-2; D gene uncertain. This CDR3 contains 16 residues. CDR1 LGHNT and CDR2 FRNRAP come from the germline V gene. Trimming took 6 bases from V and 1 from J, leaving 18 bases between them. This CDR3 reads CASGSYEGRINYGYTF. CDR3 coding DNA: TGTGCTAGTGGCTCCTACGAGGGAAGAATTAACTATGGCTACACCTTC.

This clonotype came up a few times. This rearrangement joins TRBV18 to TRBJ2-7; weak D call: TRBD2 (5 bases). Germline loops: CDR1 KGHSH, CDR2 LQKENI. This CDR3 contains 16 residues. V lost 3 bases to trimming and J lost 2 bases, with 17 bases between them. The CDR3 reads CASSPGVGSGTYEQYF. CDR3 sequence (DNA): TGTGCCAGCTCACCCGGGGTGGGGTCGGGAACCTACGAGCAGTACTTC.

The sample holds a few counts of this clonotype. The V gene is TRBV27, the J gene TRBJ2-7, with no clear D. V was cut by 7 bases and J by 0 bases, with 16 bases left in between. The CDR3 extends over 15 amino acids. The germline gives CDR1 MNHEY, CDR2 SMNVEV (reference sequence). In DNA, the CDR3 is TGTGCCAGCAATTCGGGCAGGACGAGCTCCTACGAGCAGTACTTC. The encoded protein is CASNSGRTSSYEQYF.

V is TRBV19 and J is TRBJ2-3; 9 nucleotides line up with TRBD2. Germline CDR1 and CDR2: LNHDA and SQIVND (reference sequence). Losses at the gene ends were 0 bases for V and 0 bases for J; bases not matched to a gene: 4. CDR3 length: 17 amino acids. The CDR3 DNA is TGTGCCAGTAGTATAGATGCTAGCGGGACTAGCACAGATACGCAGTATTTT. This codes for CASSIDASGTSTDTQYF.

The V gene is TRBV4-1, the J gene TRBJ2-1; 8 bases fit TRBD2. The CDR3 totals 15 residues. Trimming took 9 bases from V and 0 from J; bases not matched to a gene: 7. Germline assignment: CDR1 MGHRA and CDR2 YSYEKL. In DNA form, the CDR3 reads TGCGCCAGTAAGACTAGCGAGAGCTCCTACAATGAGCAGTTCTTC. Translated, it gives CASKTSESSYNEQFF.

This clonotype was observed a handful of times. The chain has TRBV20-1 and TRBJ2-3, with D hard to call. Trimming shortened V by 6 bases and J by 1 base, and 14 bases separated the two germline ends. Germline-derived CDR1 and CDR2 are DFQATT and SNEGSKA (reference sequence). The CDR3 is 14 amino acids. In DNA form, the CDR3 reads TGCAGTGCCTTGGACCCTAGGGGCACAGATACGCAGTATTTT. The encoded protein is CSALDPRGTDTQYF.

The rearrangement links TRBV5-6 to TRBJ2-6; D could derive from TRBD1 or TRBD2 (5 bases each). This CDR3 has 15 amino acids. Trimming stripped 5 bases from V and 0 bases from J, with 9 bases between. Germline CDR1 SGHDT, CDR2 YYEEEE. The CDR3 DNA reads as TGTGCCAGCAGGGGGGTCGGCTCTGGGGCCAACGTCCTGACTTTC. This gives the protein CASRGVGSGANVLTF.

The genes are TRBV9 and TRBJ2-1; 7 bases are a match to TRBD2. The CDR3 length is 17 residues. The germline V gene encodes CDR1 SGDLS and CDR2 YYNGEE. V was pared by 4 bases and J by 1 base, with 11 bases of the junction left unmatched. CDR3 sequence reads: CASSPRSGGTSYNEQFF. DNA for the CDR3: TGTGCCAGCAGCCCGCGCTCGGGGGGTACGTCCTACAATGAGCAGTTCTTC. The full variable domain, its missing parts supplied by reference TRBV9 and TRBJ2-1, is DSGVTQTPKHLITATGQRVTLRCSPRSGDLSVYWYQQSLDQGLQFLIQYYNGEERAKGNILERFSAQQFPDLHSELNLSSLELGDSALYFCASSPRSGGTSYNEQFFGPGTRLTVL.

This clonotype was observed a handful of times. The gene calls are TRBV3-1 and TRBJ1-1; a weak D match, TRBD1 (5 bases). V was trimmed by 4 bases and J by 6 bases, leaving 18 bases between them. Germline loops: CDR1 LGHDT, CDR2 YNNKEL (reference sequence). There are 15 residues in the CDR3. The CDR3 reads CASSLPGAWGAEAFF. CDR3 coding DNA: TGTGCCAGCAGCCTTCCCGGGGCCTGGGGGGCTGAAGCTTTCTTT.

There are a few counts of this clonotype. The chain employs TRBV5-1 and TRBJ1-2; 7 nucleotides align to TRBD1. The CDR3 is made up of 14 amino acids. Germline V lookup: CDR1 SGHRS, CDR2 YFSETQ. V was pared by 2 bases and J by 4 bases, with 5 bases of the junction left unmatched. The chain's CDR3 is CASSLPGQTYGYTF. The CDR3, as DNA: TGCGCCAGCAGCTTACCGGGACAGACCTATGGCTACACCTTC.

V is TRBV5-4 and J is TRBJ2-1; 8 positions agree with TRBD2. CDR1 is SGHNT, CDR2 YYREEE, per germline (reference sequence). J lost 7 bases, V lost 0 bases, and 12 bases had no gene match. The CDR3 contains 17 residues. The CDR3 region is CASSLALAGAVGNEQFF. Written as DNA, the CDR3 is TGTGCCAGCAGCTTGGCCCTAGCGGGTGCTGTGGGTAATGAGCAGTTCTTC.

This clonotype showed up many times. The chain joins TRBV14 to TRBJ2-5; D remains ambiguous. CDR3 size: 12 residues. Germline V CDR1 and CDR2: SGHDN, FVKESK. V was pared by 1 base and J by 5 bases, with 5 bases between. DNA of the CDR3: TGTGCCAGCAGCCAAGTCTGGGAGACCCAGTACTTC. Its translation is CASSQVWETQYF. Variable domain in full (rest from reference TRBV14 and TRBJ2-5): EAGVTQFPSHSVIEKGQTVTLRCDPISGHDNLYWYRRVMGKEIKFLLHFVKESKQDESGMPNNRFLAERTGGTYSTLKVQPAELEDSGVYFCASSQVWETQYFGPGTRLLVL.

V gene TRBV2 combines with J gene TRBJ1-5; D gene ambiguous. This CDR3 has 16 residues. V gave up 4 bases and J gave up 6 bases, with 19 bases separating them. Germline values: CDR1 SNHLY, CDR2 FYNNEI. The DNA for the CDR3 is TGTGCCAGCAGTGCCCAGGATCCCGGAATGGGTCAGCCCCAGCATTTT. It translates to CASSAQDPGMGQPQHF. Filled out from reference TRBV2 and TRBJ1-5, the complete variable domain reads EPEVTQTPSHQVTQMGQEVILRCVPISNHLYFYWYRQILGQKVEFLVSFYNNEISEKSEIFDDQFSVERPDGSNFTLKIRSTKLEDSAMYFCASSAQDPGMGQPQHFGDGTRLSIL.

The chain joins TRBV12-3 or TRBV12-4 to TRBJ1-2; 8 nucleotides align to TRBD1. The trim removed 6 bases at V and 8 bases at J, leaving 8 bases unmatched. The CDR3 is 13 amino acids. The CDR3 is CASRTTGAGGYTF. The CDR3 nucleotides are TGTGCCAGCAGAACGACAGGGGCGGGGGGCTACACCTTC.